This TCR beta chain originates from a study of Graves' ophthalmopathy and Graves' hyperthyroidism. Ophthalmopathy donors' eye disease showed moderate-to-severe activity, CAS of at least 3, NOSPECS of at least 4 and duration under 3 months. Symptoms, serum thyroxine and TRAb, thyroid ultrasound, and orbital computed tomography formed the diagnostic basis. The source of the PBMCs was over 8.5 ml of fresh peripheral blood. V lost 0 bases and J lost 7, with 15 bases in between. The CDR3 covers 15 residues. Per the germline V gene, CDR1 is LGHNA and CDR2 is YSLEER. As for this clonotype: Its specificity is unknown.

Study results and limitations: Most expanded clonotypes from thyroid (those above 0.001 frequency) were also found in blood.

Amplification from RNA transcripts yielded the TCR beta CDR3 regions. First-round RT-PCR with HTBI primers preceded a second-round multiplex PCR. TCRdb re-called the multiplex PCR reads through MiXCR, storing one row per CDR3 protein. The sample holds 200,000 to 250,000 distinct CDR3 sequences, 20% to 25% seen once. The V call is TRBV4-3, the J call TRBJ1-2; D is possibly TRBD1 (5 bases). Sequencing used peripheral blood. The clonotype originates from a woman in her fifties or sixties with Graves' ophthalmopathy. This chain's CDR3 is CASSQDGGSWGGYTF. DNA for the CDR3: TGCGCCAGCAGCCAAGACGGGGGATCCTGGGGTGGCTACACCTTC.